Each of the 29 T cell receptor beta chains below was sequenced from the same sample in a study of blood T cell repertoires in COVID-19. Generated by immunoSEQ multiplex PCR, the TCRdb table keeps only in-frame clones and is missing some. The table has more than 100,000 clones, 65% to 90% seen once. Sequenced material: peripheral blood. These receptors came from a man older than 75 with acute or convalescent COVID-19.

This clone has only one observation. The V and J genes are TRBV23-1 and TRBJ2-5, with TRBD2 matching 11 bases. TRBV23-1 falls under the ORF class, with uncertain function. CDR3 size: 16 residues. Trimming cost V 0 bases and J 5 bases; bases outside gene matches: 5. The CDR3 sequence: CASSQSLAGAVETQYF. CDR3 coding DNA: TGCGCCAGCAGTCAATCACTAGCGGGAGCTGTGGAGACCCAGTACTTC.

Concerning this clone: The same CDR3 arises from other DNA sequences in this sample as well. The chain combines TRBV18 with TRBJ1-5; a possible D gene is TRBD1 (6 bases). There are 13 residues in the CDR3. Between the trimmed V and J ends, which lost 3 bases and 6 bases, there was a span of 9 bases. Germline values: CDR1 KGHSH, CDR2 LQKENI. DNA for the CDR3: TGTGCCAGCTCACCGACAGGCACTCAGCCCCAGCATTTT. It yields the protein CASSPTGTQPQHF.

The rearrangement links TRBV29-1 to TRBJ1-4; TRBD1 agrees at 10 bases. This CDR3 has 14 residues. Germline loops: CDR1 SQVTM, CDR2 ANQGSEA. Trimming cost V 6 bases and J 5 bases; bases outside gene matches: 6. The CDR3 nucleotides read TGCAGCGTCGAACCGGGACAGGGGAATGAAAAACTGTTTTTT. Amino acid sequence: CSVEPGQGNEKLFF. Full variable domain (outside the CDR3, taken from reference TRBV29-1 and TRBJ1-4): SAVISQKPSRDICQRGTSLTIQCQVDSQVTMMFWYRQQPGQSLTLIATANQGSEATYESGFVIDKFPISRPNLTFSTLTVSNMSPEDSSIYLCSVEPGQGNEKLFFGSGTQLSVL.

The gene calls are TRBV2 and TRBJ1-5; perhaps TRBD1 as D (5 bases). Deletions cut 1 base from V and 3 bases from J, with 13 bases between. This CDR3 region has 16 residues. Germline V CDR1 and CDR2: SNHLY, FYNNEI. CDR3 in amino acids: CASSEGRGPVNQPQHF. The DNA for the CDR3 is TGTGCCAGCAGTGAAGGTAGGGGTCCGGTCAATCAGCCCCAGCATTTT. The full variable domain, completed using reference TRBV2 and TRBJ1-5, is EPEVTQTPSHQVTQMGQEVILRCVPISNHLYFYWYRQILGQKVEFLVSFYNNEISEKSEIFDDQFSVERPDGSNFTLKIRSTKLEDSAMYFCASSEGRGPVNQPQHFGDGTRLSIL.

This clone was found once. The chain joins TRBV14 to TRBJ2-2, with 8 bases identical to TRBD1. The germline V gene encodes CDR1 SGHDN and CDR2 FVKESK. V lost 4 bases, J lost 2 bases, and 6 bases stayed unmatched. The CDR3 consists of 16 residues. CDR3 in amino acids: CASSPLGTGNTGELFF. For the CDR3, the DNA is TGTGCCAGCAGCCCTCTGGGGACAGGAAACACCGGGGAGCTGTTTTTT.

The V call is TRBV29-1, the J call TRBJ2-3; a weak D match, TRBD2 (6 bases). The CDR3 runs 15 residues. Deletions cut 8 bases from V and 4 bases from J, with 22 bases between. Germline V lookup: CDR1 SQVTM, CDR2 ANQGSEA. The CDR3, as DNA: TGCAGCTCGCGGAGGGGTAGTGGAGTCGCAGATACGCAGTATTTT. This translates into CSSRRGSGVADTQYF.

V gene TRBV11-2 combines with J gene TRBJ2-3; perhaps TRBD2 as D (7 bases). Germline lookup yields CDR1 SGHAT and CDR2 FQNNGV. Trimming took 1 base from V and 6 from J, leaving 11 bases between them. This CDR3 is 14 amino acids long. The CDR3 loop reads CASSLGGGRDTQYF. The DNA of the CDR3 is TGTGCCAGCAGCTTAGGCGGGGGCCGGGATACGCAGTATTTT.

The gene calls are TRBV29-1 and TRBJ1-2; maybe TRBD1 (6 bases). Trimming left V 4 bases short and J 2 bases short, with 14 bases between. Germline assignment: CDR1 SQVTM and CDR2 ANQGSEA. The CDR3 is 14 amino acids. Written as DNA, the CDR3 is TGCAGCGTTGGGGGGCAGGGCACAAACTATGGCTACACCTTC. Its translation: CSVGGQGTNYGYTF.

The V gene is TRBV25-1, the J gene TRBJ1-2, with 8 bases that match TRBD1. V gave up 8 bases and J gave up 1 base; unmatched junction bases: 3. CDR1 is MGHDK, CDR2 SYGVNS, per germline. This CDR3 is built from 13 residues. CDR3 bases: TGTGCCAGCGGGACAGGACGTAACTATGGCTACACCTTC. Its translation: CASGTGRNYGYTF.

The rearrangement uses TRBV5-1 and TRBJ2-5; TRBD2 agrees at 11 bases. Germline V lookup: CDR1 SGHRS, CDR2 YFSETQ. CDR3 length: 16 residues. With V trimmed by 3 bases and J by 3 bases, 7 bases remained unmatched. This CDR3 is CASSWASSGGKETQYF. For the CDR3, the DNA is TGCGCCAGCAGCTGGGCTTCTAGCGGGGGGAAAGAGACCCAGTACTTC.

V usage is TRBV30 and J usage is TRBJ2-2; maybe TRBD2 (7 bases). This CDR3 spans 14 amino acids. Per the germline V gene, CDR1 is GTSNPN and CDR2 is SVGIG (reference sequence). V lost 4 bases, J lost 2 bases, and 11 bases lay in between. CDR3 nucleotide sequence: TGTGCCTGGAACAGGGACTACAACACCGGGGAGCTGTTTTTT. It codes for CAWNRDYNTGELFF. The variable domain in full, with the rest retrieved from reference TRBV30 and TRBJ2-2, is SQTIHQWPATLVQPVGSPLSLECTVEGTSNPNLYWYRQAAGRGLQLLFYSVGIGQISSEVPQNLSASRPQDRQFILSSKKLLLSDSGFYLCAWNRDYNTGELFFGEGSRLTVL.

This clone was counted once. The chain uses TRBV15 and TRBJ2-1; D is unclear. Germline loops: CDR1 LNHNV, CDR2 YYDKDF (reference sequence). V lost 5 bases to trimming and J lost 2 bases, with 10 bases between them. CDR3 size: 14 residues. CDR3 nucleotides: TGTGCCACCAGCCTTCACCTAACCTACAATGAGCAGTTCTTC. Translated, it gives CATSLHLTYNEQFF.

This chain uses TRBV10-3 with TRBJ1-1, with 7 bases lining up with TRBD1. The CDR3 covers 13 residues. V shed 7 bases and J 3 bases; nucleotides not matched to a gene: 5. Germline CDR1 reads ENHRY; CDR2 reads SYGVKD. CDR3 sequence reads: CAITEGADTEAFF. The CDR3 DNA reads TGTGCCATCACGGAGGGGGCGGACACTGAAGCTTTCTTT.

The chain employs TRBV7-9 and TRBJ1-2; the D gene is possibly TRBD1 (5 bases). V gave up 2 bases and J gave up 7 bases, with 11 bases separating them. Germline V gene sequence: CDR1 SEHNR, CDR2 FQNEAQ (reference sequence). There are 13 residues in the CDR3. CDR3 residues: CASSLWVGVGYTF. DNA of the CDR3: TGTGCCAGCAGCTTATGGGTAGGGGTTGGCTACACCTTC.

The chain combines TRBV10-1 with TRBJ2-7; 14 positions match TRBD2. The V segment lost 7 bases and the J segment 3 bases; nucleotides outside the gene matches: 5. Germline V gives CDR1 WNHNN, CDR2 SYGVQD (reference sequence). This CDR3 is built from 15 residues. CDR3: CASKGLAGADYEQYF. Written as DNA, the CDR3 is TGCGCCAGCAAGGGACTAGCGGGAGCGGACTACGAGCAGTACTTC.

The J gene is TRBJ1-3, the V gene TRBV2; D remains ambiguous. V was pared by 4 bases and J by 2 bases, with 9 bases between. The CDR3 totals 14 residues. Looked up from germline, CDR1 is SNHLY and CDR2 is FYNNEI. This CDR3 is CASSVAETGNTIYF. The CDR3 DNA reads as TGTGCCAGCAGTGTGGCGGAGACTGGAAACACCATATATTTT.

The CDR3 DNA reads TGTGCCAGCAGGGCCTCCGGGACAACGACCGACGAGCAGTACTTC. This translates into CASRASGTTTDEQYF. The genes are TRBV6-5 and TRBJ2-7; TRBD1 might be the D (6 bases). This CDR3 has 15 residues. V dropped 6 bases and J dropped 5 bases, with 20 bases sitting between them. Germline V gene sequence: CDR1 MNHEY, CDR2 SVGAGI.

The chain joins TRBV5-1 to TRBJ2-7, with 9 bases identical to TRBD1. The germline CDR1 and CDR2 sequences are SGHRS and YFSETQ. The CDR3 is 14 amino acids. V was clipped by 4 bases and J by 4 bases; unmatched bases: 6. CDR3 in DNA: TGCGCCAGCAGCGTTTATGGACAGGGGTACGAGCAGTACTTC. Its translation is CASSVYGQGYEQYF.

The chain couples TRBV6-5 to TRBJ2-3; TRBD1 matches at 8 bases. The germline CDR1 and CDR2 sequences are MNHEY and SVGAGI. V lost 7 bases and J lost 1; bases outside the gene matches: 4. The CDR3 extends over 14 amino acids. Here the CDR3 reads CASTETGGTDTQYF. The DNA for the CDR3 is TGTGCCAGCACCGAGACAGGGGGCACAGATACGCAGTATTTT.

This clone occurred a few times. J is TRBJ2-2 and V is TRBV4-3; TRBD2 matches at 14 bases. The CDR3 sequence is 19 residues long. V lost 2 bases, J lost 5 bases, and 10 bases stayed unmatched. Per the germline V gene, CDR1 is LGHNA and CDR2 is YSLEER. The CDR3 region has the DNA TGCGCCAGCAGCCAAAAAGGGACTAGCGGGAGAATAGGGACCGGGGAGCTGTTTTTT. Its translation is CASSQKGTSGRIGTGELFF.

V is TRBV11-1 and J is TRBJ1-4; the D is unclear. The germline V and J ends were trimmed by 2 bases and 8 bases, with 12 bases remaining between them. The CDR3 spans 14 residues. Germline values: CDR1 SGHAT, CDR2 FQDESV (reference sequence). The CDR3 DNA reads as TGTGCCAGCAGCTTAAAACAGAATCGGGAAAAACTGTTTTTT. It specifies CASSLKQNREKLFF.

This rearrangement joins TRBV27 to TRBJ1-1; D remains unclear. Germline V CDR1 and CDR2: MNHEY, SMNVEV (reference sequence). The CDR3 totals 15 residues. The germline V and J ends were trimmed by 0 bases and 1 base, with 9 bases remaining between them. DNA of the CDR3: TGTGCCAGCAGTTTATCCCGGGGTGGGAACACTGAAGCTTTCTTT. Its protein product is CASSLSRGGNTEAFF.

The J gene is TRBJ1-1, the V gene TRBV28, with D perhaps TRBD1 (6 bases). The CDR3 contains 14 residues. Germline-derived CDR1 and CDR2 are MDHEN and SYDVKM. V was cut by 6 bases and J by 4 bases, with 15 bases left in between. The CDR3: CASRGTFSATEAFF. In nucleotides, the CDR3 is TGTGCCAGCAGGGGGACATTTTCGGCCACTGAAGCTTTCTTT. The complete variable domain, with remaining parts taken from reference TRBV28 and TRBJ1-1, reads DVKVTQSSRYLVKRTGEKVFLECVQDMDHENMFWYRQDPGLGLRLIYFSYDVKMKEKGDIPEGYSVSREKKERFSLILESASTNQTSMYLCASRGTFSATEAFFGQGTRLTVV.

This chain links TRBV29-1 with TRBJ2-7; D is perhaps TRBD1 (5 bases). Germline-derived CDR1 and CDR2 are SQVTM and ANQGSEA. The V gene lost 2 bases and the J gene lost 0 bases, with 14 bases spanning the gap. The CDR3 runs 15 residues. DNA for the CDR3: TGCAGCGTTGAATATACAGGTCTGAGCTCCTACGAGCAGTACTTC. Its translation is CSVEYTGLSSYEQYF.

V gene TRBV5-5 combines with J gene TRBJ1-2; 7 nucleotides line up with TRBD1. The CDR3 runs 14 residues. Trimming cost V 3 bases and J 4 bases; bases outside gene matches: 6. From germline, CDR1 is SGHKS and CDR2 YYEKEE (reference sequence). The CDR3 protein is CASSWGQRPYGYTF. The CDR3, as DNA: TGTGCCAGCAGCTGGGGACAGCGTCCCTATGGCTACACCTTC.

The gene calls are TRBV19 and TRBJ2-3; tentative D call: TRBD2 (5 bases). Germline V gene data show CDR1 as LNHDA and CDR2 as SQIVND (reference sequence). This CDR3 spans 13 amino acids. Trimming stripped 7 bases from V and 2 bases from J, with 10 bases between. Written as DNA, the CDR3 is TGTGCCAGTAATCGGGGTCCCACAGATACGCAGTATTTT. The encoded protein is CASNRGPTDTQYF.

This chain joins TRBV11-2 and TRBJ2-3; the match to TRBD2 covers 11 bases. The CDR3 has 16 amino acids. V lost 4 bases and J lost 0; bases outside the gene matches: 3. CDR1 and CDR2 from the germline V gene are SGHAT and FQNNGV. The CDR3 protein is CASSYRLAGSTDTQYF. CDR3 coding DNA: TGTGCCAGCAGCTATCGACTAGCGGGGAGCACAGATACGCAGTATTTT.

The chain uses TRBV4-1 and TRBJ1-5; unclear D gene. CDR1 is MGHRA, CDR2 YSYEKL, per germline. CDR3 size: 16 residues. Trimming left V 1 base short and J 5 bases short, with 15 bases between. CDR3 nucleotides: TGCGCCAGCAGCCAAGTGGCGGGGAATCGTGATCAGCCCCAGCATTTT. Translating it yields CASSQVAGNRDQPQHF.

This chain links TRBV18 with TRBJ2-7, with 8 bases aligning to TRBD1. V lost 6 bases and J lost 2; bases outside the gene matches: 12. The CDR3 is 16 residues long. Looked up from germline, CDR1 is KGHSH and CDR2 is LQKENI. In nucleotides, the CDR3 is TGTGCCAGCTCGAACGCGCGCGGGACAGGCACCTACGAGCAGTACTTC. Encoded protein: CASSNARGTGTYEQYF. The variable domain in full, with the rest retrieved from reference TRBV18 and TRBJ2-7, is NAGVMQNPRHLVRRRGQEARLRCSPMKGHSHVYWYRQLPEEGLKFMVYLQKENIIDESGMPKERFSAEFPKEGPSILRIQQVVRGDSAAYFCASSNARGTGTYEQYFGPGTRLTVT.